This T cell receptor (beta chain) was captured in a study of CD8+ T cells in alopecia areata. General observations from the study: Clonality exceeded that of normal scalp in lesional scalp, most notably in alopecia totalis/universalis.

With regard to this clone: The antigen is undetermined.

The CDR3 covers 13 residues. V was clipped by 7 bases and J by 4 bases, with 11 bases between them. The germline CDR1 and CDR2 sequences are MNHEY and SMNVEV (reference sequence). Treatment given: oral pan-JAK inhibitor, 5-10 mg twice daily. It was from PBMCs that CD4+ and CD8+ T cells were sorted. TCR sequencing used cDNA made by reverse transcription of extracted RNA. Generated by immunoSEQ multiplex PCR, the TCRdb table keeps only in-frame clones and is missing some. This table has roughly 100,000 clones, roughly 60% appearing once. The gene calls are TRBV27 and TRBJ2-1; D remains unclear. The sample consisted of CD8+ T cells sorted from blood, taken at week 56, from a patient treated with tofacitinib. The sequence came from a human donor with alopecia areata. The DNA for the CDR3 is TGTGCCAGCAACCGGGCCGGATACAATGAGCAGTTCTTC. It specifies CASNRAGYNEQFF.